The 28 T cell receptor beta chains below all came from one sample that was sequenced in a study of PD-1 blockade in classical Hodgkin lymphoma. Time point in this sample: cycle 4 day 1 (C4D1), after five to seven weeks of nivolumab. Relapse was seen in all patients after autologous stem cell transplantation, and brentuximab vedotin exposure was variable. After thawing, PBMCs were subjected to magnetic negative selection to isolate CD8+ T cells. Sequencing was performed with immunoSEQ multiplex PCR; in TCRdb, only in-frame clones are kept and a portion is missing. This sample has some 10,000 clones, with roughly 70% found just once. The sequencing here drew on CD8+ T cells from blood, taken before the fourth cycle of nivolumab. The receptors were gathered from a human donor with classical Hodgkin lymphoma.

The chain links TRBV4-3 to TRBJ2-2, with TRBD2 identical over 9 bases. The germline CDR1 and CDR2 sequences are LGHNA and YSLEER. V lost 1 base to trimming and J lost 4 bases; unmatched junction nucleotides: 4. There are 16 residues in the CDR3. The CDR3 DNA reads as TGCGCCAGCAGCCAAGGAGCTAGCGGGGTCACCGGGGAGCTGTTTTTT. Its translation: CASSQGASGVTGELFF.

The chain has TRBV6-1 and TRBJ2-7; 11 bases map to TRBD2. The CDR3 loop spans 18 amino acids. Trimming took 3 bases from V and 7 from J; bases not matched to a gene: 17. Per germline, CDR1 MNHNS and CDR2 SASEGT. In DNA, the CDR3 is TGTGCCAGCAGTGAGGTGCCTATGGGATTAGCGGGAGGGCCGGAGCAGTACTTC. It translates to CASSEVPMGLAGGPEQYF.

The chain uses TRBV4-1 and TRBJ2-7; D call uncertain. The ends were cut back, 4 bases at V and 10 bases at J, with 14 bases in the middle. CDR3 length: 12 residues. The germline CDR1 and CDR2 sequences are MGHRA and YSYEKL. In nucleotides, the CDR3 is TGCGCCAGCAGCCCCCCTGGGATTGCACAGTACTTC. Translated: CASSPPGIAQYF.

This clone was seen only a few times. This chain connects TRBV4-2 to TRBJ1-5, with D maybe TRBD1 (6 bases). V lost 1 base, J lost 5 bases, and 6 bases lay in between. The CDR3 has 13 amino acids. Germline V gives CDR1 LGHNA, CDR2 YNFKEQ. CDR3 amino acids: CASSQAGDQPQHF. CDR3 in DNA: TGTGCCAGCAGCCAAGCAGGGGATCAGCCCCAGCATTTT.

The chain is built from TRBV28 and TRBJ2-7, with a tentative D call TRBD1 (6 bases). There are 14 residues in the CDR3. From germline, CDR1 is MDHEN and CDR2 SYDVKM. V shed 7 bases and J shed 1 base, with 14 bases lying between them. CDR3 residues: CASTAPGESYEQYF. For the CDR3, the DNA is TGTGCCAGCACCGCGCCAGGGGAATCCTACGAGCAGTACTTC. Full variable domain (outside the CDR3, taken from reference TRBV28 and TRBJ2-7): DVKVTQSSRYLVKRTGEKVFLECVQDMDHENMFWYRQDPGLGLRLIYFSYDVKMKEKGDIPEGYSVSREKKERFSLILESASTNQTSMYLCASTAPGESYEQYFGPGTRLTVT.

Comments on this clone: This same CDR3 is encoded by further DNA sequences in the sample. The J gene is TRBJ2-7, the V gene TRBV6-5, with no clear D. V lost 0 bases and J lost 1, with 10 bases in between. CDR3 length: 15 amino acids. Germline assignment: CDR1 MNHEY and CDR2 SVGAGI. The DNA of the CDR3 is TGTGCCAGCAGTTACTCGGGAAGTGGATCCTACGAGCAGTACTTC. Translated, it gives CASSYSGSGSYEQYF.

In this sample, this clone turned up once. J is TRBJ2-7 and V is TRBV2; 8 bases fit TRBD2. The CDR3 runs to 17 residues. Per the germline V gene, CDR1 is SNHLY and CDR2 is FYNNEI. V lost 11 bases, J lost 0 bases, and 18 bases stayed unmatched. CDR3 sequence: CALLTRGSGSYSYEQYF. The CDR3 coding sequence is TGTGCCCTCCTGACCCGGGGAAGCGGGAGTTACTCCTACGAGCAGTACTTC.

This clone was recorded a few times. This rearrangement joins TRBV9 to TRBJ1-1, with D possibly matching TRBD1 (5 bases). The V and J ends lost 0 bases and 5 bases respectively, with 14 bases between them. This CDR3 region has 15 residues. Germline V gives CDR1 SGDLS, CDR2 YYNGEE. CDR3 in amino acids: CASSVEPIRGTEAFF. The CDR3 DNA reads TGTGCCAGCAGCGTAGAACCGATTCGGGGGACTGAAGCTTTCTTT.

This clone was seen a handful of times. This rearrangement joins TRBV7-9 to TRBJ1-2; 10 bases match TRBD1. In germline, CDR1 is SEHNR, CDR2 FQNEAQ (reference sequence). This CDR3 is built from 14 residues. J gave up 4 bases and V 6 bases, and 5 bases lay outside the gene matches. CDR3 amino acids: CASSPGTGAYGYTF. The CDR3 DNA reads TGTGCCAGCAGTCCCGGGACAGGGGCCTATGGCTACACCTTC.

CDR3 in DNA: TGTGCCAGCAGCGTAGAGGAGGTAAATTATGGCTACACCTTC. It yields the protein CASSVEEVNYGYTF. The V call is TRBV9, the J call TRBJ1-2; no firm D call. Germline-derived CDR1 and CDR2 are SGDLS and YYNGEE. The length of the CDR3 is 14 residues. V was clipped by 0 bases and J by 5 bases, with 11 bases between them.

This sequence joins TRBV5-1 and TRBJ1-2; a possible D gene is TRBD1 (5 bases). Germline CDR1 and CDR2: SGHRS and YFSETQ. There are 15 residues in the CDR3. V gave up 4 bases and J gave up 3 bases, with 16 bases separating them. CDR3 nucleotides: TGCGCCAGCAGCCCAAGGGAGGTGGGGGACTATGGCTACACCTTC. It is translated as CASSPREVGDYGYTF. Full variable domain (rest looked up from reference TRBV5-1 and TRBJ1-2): KAGVTQTPRYLIKTRGQQVTLSCSPISGHRSVSWYQQTPGQGLQFLFEYFSETQRNKGNFPGRFSGRQFSNSRSEMNVSTLELGDSALYLCASSPREVGDYGYTFGSGTRLTVV.

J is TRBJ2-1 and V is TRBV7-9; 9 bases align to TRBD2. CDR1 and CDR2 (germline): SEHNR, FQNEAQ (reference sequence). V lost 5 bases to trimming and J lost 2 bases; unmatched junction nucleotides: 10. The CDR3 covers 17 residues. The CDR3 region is CASSTDGVAGAYNEQFF. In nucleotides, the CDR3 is TGTGCCAGCAGCACAGACGGGGTAGCGGGAGCCTACAATGAGCAGTTCTTC.

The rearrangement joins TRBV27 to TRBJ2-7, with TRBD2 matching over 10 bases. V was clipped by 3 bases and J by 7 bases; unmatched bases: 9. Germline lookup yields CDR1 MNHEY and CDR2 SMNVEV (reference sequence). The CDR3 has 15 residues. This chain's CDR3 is CASSLGSGGANEQYF. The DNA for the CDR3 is TGTGCCAGCAGTTTGGGCAGCGGGGGGGCGAATGAGCAGTACTTC.

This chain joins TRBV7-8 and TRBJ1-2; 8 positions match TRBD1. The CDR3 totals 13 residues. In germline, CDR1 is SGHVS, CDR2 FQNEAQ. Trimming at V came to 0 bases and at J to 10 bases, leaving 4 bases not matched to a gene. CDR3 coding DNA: TGTGCCAGCAGCTTAGCGAGGGACAGGATCTACACCTTC. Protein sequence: CASSLARDRIYTF.

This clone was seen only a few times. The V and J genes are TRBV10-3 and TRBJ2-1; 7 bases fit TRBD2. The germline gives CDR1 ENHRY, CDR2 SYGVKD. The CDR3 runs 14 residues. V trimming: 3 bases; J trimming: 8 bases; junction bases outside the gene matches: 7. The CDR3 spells CAISDSGVGDEQFF. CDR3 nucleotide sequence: TGTGCCATCAGTGACAGCGGGGTGGGCGATGAGCAGTTCTTC.

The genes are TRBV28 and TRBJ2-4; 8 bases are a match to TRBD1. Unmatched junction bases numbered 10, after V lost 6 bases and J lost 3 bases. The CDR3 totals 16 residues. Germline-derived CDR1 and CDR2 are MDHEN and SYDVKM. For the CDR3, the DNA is TGTGCCAGCAGCCCAAGGACAGGGTGGGACAAAAACATTCAGTACTTC. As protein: CASSPRTGWDKNIQYF.

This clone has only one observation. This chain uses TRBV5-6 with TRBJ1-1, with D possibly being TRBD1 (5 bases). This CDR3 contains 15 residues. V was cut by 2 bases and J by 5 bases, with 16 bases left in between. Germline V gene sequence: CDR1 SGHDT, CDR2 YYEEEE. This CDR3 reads CASSLSGRWNTEAFF. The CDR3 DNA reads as TGTGCCAGCAGCTTATCGGGACGCTGGAATACTGAAGCTTTCTTT.

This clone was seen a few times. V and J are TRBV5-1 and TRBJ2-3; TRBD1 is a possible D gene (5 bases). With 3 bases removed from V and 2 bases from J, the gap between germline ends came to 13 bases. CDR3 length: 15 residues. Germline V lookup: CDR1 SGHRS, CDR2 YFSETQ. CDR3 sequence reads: CASSSETGITDTQYF. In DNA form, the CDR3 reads TGCGCCAGCAGCTCTGAAACAGGCATCACAGATACGCAGTATTTT.

CDR3 bases: TGTGCCAGCAGCTCCCGGGACGCGGGCCGGGGCTACACCTTC. Translating gives CASSSRDAGRGYTF. The genes are TRBV14 and TRBJ1-2; D possibly corresponds to TRBD1 (5 bases). Germline V gene lookup returns CDR1 SGHDN and CDR2 FVKESK. Trimming took off 5 bases at V and 8 bases at J, with 18 bases between the two ends. The CDR3 loop spans 14 amino acids.

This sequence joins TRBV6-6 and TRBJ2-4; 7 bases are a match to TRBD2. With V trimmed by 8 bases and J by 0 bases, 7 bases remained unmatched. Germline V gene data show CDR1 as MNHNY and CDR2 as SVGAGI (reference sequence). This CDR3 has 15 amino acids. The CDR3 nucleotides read TGTGCCAGCGCTGCGGGGGATTTAGCCAAAAACATTCAGTACTTC. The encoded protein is CASAAGDLAKNIQYF.

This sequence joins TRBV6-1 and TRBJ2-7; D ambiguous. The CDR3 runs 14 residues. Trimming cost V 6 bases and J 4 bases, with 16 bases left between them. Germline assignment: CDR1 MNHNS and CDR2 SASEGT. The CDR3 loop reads CASSLRVLAYEQYF. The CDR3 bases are TGTGCCAGCAGCCTAAGAGTTCTCGCGTACGAGCAGTACTTC.

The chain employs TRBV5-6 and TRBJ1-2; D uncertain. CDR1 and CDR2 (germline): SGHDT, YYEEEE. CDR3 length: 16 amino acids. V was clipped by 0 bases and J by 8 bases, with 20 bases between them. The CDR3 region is CASSLAINWRVEGYTF. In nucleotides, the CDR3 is TGTGCCAGCAGCTTGGCTATCAACTGGAGGGTTGAGGGCTACACCTTC.

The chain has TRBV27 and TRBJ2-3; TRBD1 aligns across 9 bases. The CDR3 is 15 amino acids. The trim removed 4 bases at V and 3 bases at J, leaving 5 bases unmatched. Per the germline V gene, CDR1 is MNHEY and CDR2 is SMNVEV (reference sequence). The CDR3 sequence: CASSWDREGTDTQYF. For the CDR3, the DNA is TGTGCCAGCAGTTGGGACAGGGAGGGGACAGATACGCAGTATTTT.

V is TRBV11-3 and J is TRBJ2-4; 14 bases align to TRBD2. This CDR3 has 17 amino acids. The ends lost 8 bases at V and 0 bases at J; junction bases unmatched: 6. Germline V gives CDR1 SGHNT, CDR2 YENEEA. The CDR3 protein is CASRGTSGGQAKNIQYF. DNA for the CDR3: TGTGCCAGCCGAGGGACTAGCGGGGGTCAAGCCAAAAACATTCAGTACTTC.

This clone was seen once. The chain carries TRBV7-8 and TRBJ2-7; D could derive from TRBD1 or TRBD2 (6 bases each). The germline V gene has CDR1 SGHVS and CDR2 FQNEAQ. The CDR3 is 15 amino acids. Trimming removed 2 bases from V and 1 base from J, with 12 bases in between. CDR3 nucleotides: TGTGCCAGCAGCTTATCGGGGGCGCGATCCTACGAGCAGTACTTC. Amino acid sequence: CASSLSGARSYEQYF.

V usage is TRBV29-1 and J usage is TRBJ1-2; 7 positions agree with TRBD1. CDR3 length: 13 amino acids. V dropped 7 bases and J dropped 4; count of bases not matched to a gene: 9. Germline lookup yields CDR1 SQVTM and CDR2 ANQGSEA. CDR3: CSDWDRRIYGYTF. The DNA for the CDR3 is TGCAGCGATTGGGACAGAAGGATCTATGGCTACACCTTC.

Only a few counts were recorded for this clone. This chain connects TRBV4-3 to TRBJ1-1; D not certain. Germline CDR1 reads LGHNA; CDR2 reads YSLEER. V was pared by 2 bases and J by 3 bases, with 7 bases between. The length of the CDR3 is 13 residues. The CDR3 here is CASSQQFYTEAFF. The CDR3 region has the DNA TGCGCCAGCAGCCAACAATTTTACACTGAAGCTTTCTTT.

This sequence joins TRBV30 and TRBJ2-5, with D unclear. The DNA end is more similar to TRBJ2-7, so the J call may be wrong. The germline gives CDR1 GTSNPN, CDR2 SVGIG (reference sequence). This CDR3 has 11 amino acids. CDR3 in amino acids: CAWSSVSEQYF. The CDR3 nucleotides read TGTGCCTGGAGCTCAGTTTCCGAGCAGTACTTC.